The 21 T cell receptor beta chains in this list originate from one sample, sequenced in a study of blood T cell repertoires in COVID-19. Profiled with immunoSEQ multiplex PCR; TCRdb holds only in-frame clones, not every one. The repertoire holds about 140,000 clones, about 87% seen once, with under 6% in the top ten. The sample was peripheral blood. The receptor source for this set is a human donor in a cohort sampled during active COVID-19.

V usage is TRBV4-1 and J usage is TRBJ1-6; 11 positions agree with TRBD1. The CDR3 contains 21 residues. V was pared by 1 base and J by 0 bases, with 11 bases of the junction left unmatched. The germline gives CDR1 MGHRA, CDR2 YSYEKL. CDR3 residues: CASSQGLAGTGGNSYNSPLHF. CDR3 bases: TGCGCCAGCAGCCAAGGACTAGCCGGGACAGGGGGAAACTCCTATAATTCACCCCTCCACTTT.

The V and J genes are TRBV6-2 or TRBV6-3 and TRBJ2-1; weak D call: TRBD1 (5 bases). CDR3 size: 21 residues. Germline CDR1 reads MNHEY; CDR2 reads SVGEGT. V was shortened by 3 bases and J by 2 bases, with 29 bases between the two germline ends. This CDR3 is CASSYFRVTPLGVAPYNEQFF. The CDR3 DNA sequence: TGTGCCAGCAGTTATTTTCGGGTGACTCCTCTAGGGGTGGCCCCCTACAATGAGCAGTTCTTC.

The chain is built from TRBV19 and TRBJ1-5; TRBD1 matches 7 bases. CDR3 length equals 16 residues. V was pared by 5 bases and J by 5 bases, with 12 bases of the junction left unmatched. Per the germline V gene, CDR1 is LNHDA and CDR2 is SQIVND (reference sequence). The DNA of the CDR3 is TGTGCCAGTAGTGCCGCCATACAGGGGTCGTATCAGCCCCAGCATTTT. It translates to CASSAAIQGSYQPQHF.

The J gene is TRBJ2-7, the V gene TRBV11-2; the match to TRBD1 covers 10 bases. V lost 5 bases and J lost 2; bases outside the gene matches: 3. CDR1 and CDR2 from the germline V gene are SGHAT and FQNNGV. The CDR3 spans 14 residues. CDR3 sequence (DNA): TGTGCCAGCAGCCGGGACAGGGGTACCTACGAGCAGTACTTC. Translated, it gives CASSRDRGTYEQYF.

The gene calls are TRBV24-1 and TRBJ2-7, with a tentative D call TRBD2 (5 bases). The germline V and J ends were trimmed by 4 bases and 1 base, with 19 bases remaining between them. The CDR3 sequence is 17 residues long. CDR1 and CDR2 (germline): KGHDR, SFDVKD. The CDR3 sequence is CATSDLPGSADSYEQYF. The CDR3 DNA reads TGTGCCACCAGTGACCTCCCTGGGAGCGCCGATTCCTACGAGCAGTACTTC.

The chain combines TRBV7-2 with TRBJ2-7; 7 bases are shared with TRBD2. This CDR3 is 14 amino acids long. With 6 bases clipped from V and 4 bases from J, the junction kept 9 bases outside the gene matches. Germline CDR1 SGHTA, CDR2 FQGNSA. This CDR3 reads CASRPPLAVYEQYF. The DNA of the CDR3 is TGTGCCAGCAGGCCCCCTCTAGCGGTATACGAGCAGTACTTC.

V gene TRBV5-1 combines with J gene TRBJ1-1; D is unresolved. The CDR3 has 13 residues. V lost 4 bases to trimming and J lost 1 base, with 8 bases between them. Looked up from germline, CDR1 is SGHRS and CDR2 is YFSETQ. Here the CDR3 DNA reads TGCGCCAGCAGCCGTACATCGAACACTGAAGCTTTCTTT. It yields the protein CASSRTSNTEAFF.

With regard to this clone: Other DNA variants within this sample encode the same CDR3. The V gene is TRBV5-1, the J gene TRBJ1-1; no reliable D call. Germline loops: CDR1 SGHRS, CDR2 YFSETQ. The CDR3 contains 13 residues. The ends were cut back, 0 bases at V and 4 bases at J, with 7 bases in the middle. The CDR3 DNA sequence: TGCGCCAGCAGCTTGGAACGAGGCACTGAAGCTTTCTTT. Amino acid sequence: CASSLERGTEAFF.

This chain links TRBV27 with TRBJ1-4; D is perhaps TRBD1 (6 bases). Germline CDR1 MNHEY, CDR2 SMNVEV (reference sequence). V gave up 4 bases and J gave up 4 bases, with 13 bases separating them. The CDR3 sequence is 15 residues long. DNA for the CDR3: TGTGCCAGCAGTTCCCTCGGACAGAGTAATGAAAAACTGTTTTTT. Protein product: CASSSLGQSNEKLFF. The complete variable domain, with remaining parts taken from reference TRBV27 and TRBJ1-4, reads EAQVTQNPRYLITVTGKKLTVTCSQNMNHEYMSWYRQDPGLGLRQIYYSMNVEVTDKGDVPEGYKVSRKEKRNFPLILESPSPNQTSLYFCASSSLGQSNEKLFFGSGTQLSVL.

The V and J genes are TRBV7-9 and TRBJ2-4, with TRBD2 matching over 9 bases. This CDR3 contains 17 residues. Trimming cost V 7 bases and J 0 bases; bases outside gene matches: 10. The germline gives CDR1 SEHNR, CDR2 FQNEAQ (reference sequence). The CDR3 reads CASTMGRAGGAKNIQYF. In DNA form, the CDR3 reads TGTGCCAGCACCATGGGACGAGCGGGGGGAGCCAAAAACATTCAGTACTTC.

A single count supports this clone. The gene calls are TRBV7-6 and TRBJ2-1, with 7 bases matching TRBD2. V trimming: 6 bases; J trimming: 10 bases; junction bases outside the gene matches: 9. The length of the CDR3 is 13 residues. The germline V gene encodes CDR1 SGHVS and CDR2 FNYEAQ. The CDR3 nucleotides are TGTGCCAGCAGACCCGCGGACGGGAGGGAGCAGTTCTTC. Its protein is CASRPADGREQFF.

The V and J genes are TRBV14 and TRBJ2-5, with TRBD1 matching 8 bases. The trim removed 5 bases at V and 4 bases at J, leaving 9 bases unmatched. The CDR3 consists of 15 residues. The V gene's germline CDR1 is SGHDN and CDR2 FVKESK. The CDR3 DNA sequence: TGTGCCAGCAGCTCCATCGACAGGGGCCGAGAGACCCAGTACTTC. Translation: CASSSIDRGRETQYF.

V is TRBV9 and J is TRBJ2-6; a possible D gene is TRBD1 (7 bases). V was pared by 4 bases and J by 4 bases, with 12 bases between. Germline V gives CDR1 SGDLS, CDR2 YYNGEE. This CDR3 spans 15 amino acids. The CDR3 region has the DNA TGTGCCAGCAGCCCGCAGGGGGGCGGGGCCAACGTCCTGACTTTC. Translation gives CASSPQGGGANVLTF. The full variable domain, completed using reference TRBV9 and TRBJ2-6, is DSGVTQTPKHLITATGQRVTLRCSPRSGDLSVYWYQQSLDQGLQFLIQYYNGEERAKGNILERFSAQQFPDLHSELNLSSLELGDSALYFCASSPQGGGANVLTFGAGSRLTVL.

The chain combines TRBV6-5 with TRBJ1-1; a possible D gene is TRBD1 (6 bases). Per the germline V gene, CDR1 is MNHEY and CDR2 is SVGAGI. V lost 5 bases and J lost 0, with 13 bases in between. The CDR3 spans 15 residues. CDR3 nucleotide sequence: TGTGCCAGCAGTCTTCGGACAGCGATGAACACTGAAGCTTTCTTT. It specifies CASSLRTAMNTEAFF.

Turning to this clone: The sample carries other DNA sequences with the same CDR3. V and J are TRBV19 and TRBJ2-7, with TRBD1 matching 12 bases. The CDR3 is made up of 14 amino acids. J gave up 7 bases and V 6 bases, and 7 bases lay outside the gene matches. Germline loops: CDR1 LNHDA, CDR2 SQIVND (reference sequence). The CDR3, as DNA: TGTGCCAGTAGGCCGGGACAGGGGGCGGGGGAGCAGTACTTC. This translates into CASRPGQGAGEQYF. Full variable domain (rest looked up from reference TRBV19 and TRBJ2-7): DGGITQSPKYLFRKEGQNVTLSCEQNLNHDAMYWYRQDPGQGLRLIYYSQIVNDFQKGDIAEGYSVSREKKESFPLTVTSAQKNPTAFYLCASRPGQGAGEQYFGPGTRLTVT.

V is TRBV2 and J is TRBJ1-4; the match to TRBD1 covers 8 bases. This CDR3 is built from 14 residues. Germline V gene data show CDR1 as SNHLY and CDR2 as FYNNEI. Trimming cost V 6 bases and J 8 bases; bases outside gene matches: 8. The CDR3 loop is CASRPDRGGEKLFF. As DNA, the CDR3 is TGTGCCAGCAGGCCTGACAGGGGTGGAGAAAAACTGTTTTTT.

This rearrangement joins TRBV15 to TRBJ1-5; 7 bases are a match to TRBD1. V dropped 5 bases and J dropped 7; count of bases not matched to a gene: 5. Germline V gene lookup returns CDR1 LNHNV and CDR2 YYDKDF (reference sequence). The CDR3 runs to 13 residues. Here the CDR3 reads CATSGDRAQPQHF. The DNA of the CDR3 is TGTGCCACCAGCGGTGACAGGGCACAGCCCCAGCATTTT. The complete variable domain, with remaining parts taken from reference TRBV15 and TRBJ1-5, reads DAMVIQNPRYQVTQFGKPVTLSCSQTLNHNVMYWYQQKSSQAPKLLFHYYDKDFNNEADTPDNFQSRRPNTSFCFLDIRSPGLGDTAMYLCATSGDRAQPQHFGDGTRLSIL.

The chain employs TRBV5-1 and TRBJ2-5, with 8 bases fitting TRBD2. The CDR3 covers 14 residues. J was trimmed by 5 bases and V by 1 base; bases with no gene match: 4. The germline V gene encodes CDR1 SGHRS and CDR2 YFSETQ. CDR3 bases: TGCGCCAGCAGCTTGTCCCCGGGGGGGGAGACCCAGTACTTC. Translating gives CASSLSPGGETQYF.

The V call is TRBV16, the J call TRBJ2-1, with 10 positions matching TRBD2. CDR1 and CDR2 (germline): KGHSY, FQNENV. The CDR3 is made up of 16 amino acids. The V and J ends lost 0 bases and 9 bases, in that order; junction bases with no gene match: 8. The CDR3 sequence: CASSQSILAGVSEQFF. As DNA, the CDR3 is TGTGCCAGCAGCCAATCGATTCTAGCGGGAGTGAGTGAGCAGTTCTTC. The complete variable domain, with remaining parts taken from reference TRBV16 and TRBJ2-1, reads GEEVAQTPKHLVRGEGQKAKLYCAPIKGHSYVFWYQQVLKNEFKFLISFQNENVFDETGMPKERFSAKCLPNSPCSLEIQATKLEDSAVYFCASSQSILAGVSEQFFGPGTRLTVL.

The J gene is TRBJ2-1, the V gene TRBV27, with a weak D call TRBD1 (6 bases). CDR1 and CDR2 (germline): MNHEY, SMNVEV (reference sequence). The CDR3 consists of 14 residues. V lost 3 bases to trimming and J lost 4 bases, with 10 bases between them. The CDR3 is CASSLSRGYNEQFF. The DNA for the CDR3 is TGTGCCAGCAGTTTGAGCAGGGGATACAATGAGCAGTTCTTC.

In DNA, the CDR3 is TGTGCCAGCAGTCGGACAGGGGGGACCGGGGAGCTGTTTTTT. It translates to CASSRTGGTGELFF. The chain carries TRBV28 and TRBJ2-2; 10 bases map to TRBD1. Germline-derived CDR1 and CDR2 are MDHEN and SYDVKM. The V gene end was trimmed by 5 bases and the J gene end by 5 bases; junction bases not matched to a gene: 2. CDR3 length equals 14 residues.